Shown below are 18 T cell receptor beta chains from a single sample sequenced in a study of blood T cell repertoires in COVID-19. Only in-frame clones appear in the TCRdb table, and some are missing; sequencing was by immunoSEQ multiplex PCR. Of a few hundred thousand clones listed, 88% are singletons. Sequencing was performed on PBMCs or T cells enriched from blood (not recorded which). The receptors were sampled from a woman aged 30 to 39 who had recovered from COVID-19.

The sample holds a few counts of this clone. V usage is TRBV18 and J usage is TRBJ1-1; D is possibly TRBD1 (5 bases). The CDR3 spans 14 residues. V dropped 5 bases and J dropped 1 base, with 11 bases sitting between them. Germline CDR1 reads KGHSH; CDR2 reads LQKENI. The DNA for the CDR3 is TGTGCCAGCTCAGTGACAGTACCGAACACTGAAGCTTTCTTT. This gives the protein CASSVTVPNTEAFF.

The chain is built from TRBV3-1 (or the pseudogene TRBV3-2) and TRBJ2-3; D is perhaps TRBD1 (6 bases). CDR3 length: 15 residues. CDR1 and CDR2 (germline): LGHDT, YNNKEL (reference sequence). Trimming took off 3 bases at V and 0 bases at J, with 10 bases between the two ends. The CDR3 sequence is CASSQDSTSTDTQYF. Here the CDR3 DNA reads TGTGCCAGCAGCCAGGACAGCACTAGCACAGATACGCAGTATTTT.

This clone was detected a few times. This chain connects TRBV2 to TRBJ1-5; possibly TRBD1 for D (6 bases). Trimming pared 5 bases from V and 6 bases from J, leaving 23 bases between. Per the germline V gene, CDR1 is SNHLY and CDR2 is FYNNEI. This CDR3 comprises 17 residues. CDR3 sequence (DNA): TGTGCCAGCAGTCCATATCTCACCTCAGGGGCGGGTCAGCCCCAGCATTTT. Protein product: CASSPYLTSGAGQPQHF.

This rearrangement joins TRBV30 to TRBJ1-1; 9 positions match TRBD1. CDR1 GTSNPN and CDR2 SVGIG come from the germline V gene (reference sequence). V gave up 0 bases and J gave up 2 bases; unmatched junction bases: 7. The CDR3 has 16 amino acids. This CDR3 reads CAWSVPDRGANTEAFF. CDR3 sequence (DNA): TGTGCCTGGAGTGTACCAGACAGGGGGGCCAACACTGAAGCTTTCTTT.

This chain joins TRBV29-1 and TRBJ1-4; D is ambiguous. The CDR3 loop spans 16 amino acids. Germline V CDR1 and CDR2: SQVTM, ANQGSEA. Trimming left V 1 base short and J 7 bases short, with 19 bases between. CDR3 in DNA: TGCAGCGTTGAAGGGGCAGCCCAACTCATTGTTGAAAAACTGTTTTTT. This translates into CSVEGAAQLIVEKLFF.

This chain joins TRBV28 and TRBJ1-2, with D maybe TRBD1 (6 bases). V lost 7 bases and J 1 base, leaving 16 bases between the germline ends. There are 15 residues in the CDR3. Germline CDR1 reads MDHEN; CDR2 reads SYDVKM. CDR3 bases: TGTGCCAGCAACAGGGAAGGGGCTAGTAACTATGGCTACACCTTC. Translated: CASNREGASNYGYTF.

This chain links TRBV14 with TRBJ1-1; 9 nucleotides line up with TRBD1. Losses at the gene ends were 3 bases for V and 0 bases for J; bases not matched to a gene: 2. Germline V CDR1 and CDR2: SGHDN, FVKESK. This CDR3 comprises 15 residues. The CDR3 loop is CASSQDRGMNTEAFF. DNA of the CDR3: TGTGCCAGCAGCCAGGACAGGGGAATGAACACTGAAGCTTTCTTT.

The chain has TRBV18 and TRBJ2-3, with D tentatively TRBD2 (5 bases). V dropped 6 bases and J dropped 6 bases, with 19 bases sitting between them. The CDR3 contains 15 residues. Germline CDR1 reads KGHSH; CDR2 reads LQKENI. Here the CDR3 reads CASSKTAGGVDTQYF. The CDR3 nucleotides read TGTGCCAGCTCGAAAACGGCAGGAGGCGTCGATACGCAGTATTTT.

CDR3 in amino acids: CASSNPLDRVNTEAFF. CDR3 coding DNA: TGTGCCAGTAGTAACCCCCTTGACAGGGTGAACACTGAAGCTTTCTTT. This rearrangement joins TRBV19 to TRBJ1-1; 7 positions match TRBD1. CDR1 is LNHDA and CDR2 is SQIVND in the germline V gene (reference sequence). The CDR3 has 16 amino acids. J gave up 0 bases and V 4 bases, and 8 bases lay outside the gene matches.

The DNA of the CDR3 is TGTGCCAGCAGCTCCTCTCGAATACCCGGAGGGGATACCACTGAAGCTTTCTTT. Protein sequence: CASSSSRIPGGDTTEAFF. The chain has TRBV7-9 and TRBJ1-1; weak D call: TRBD1 (5 bases). Germline V gene sequence: CDR1 SEHNR, CDR2 FQNEAQ (reference sequence). V shed 4 bases and J shed 4 bases, with 25 bases lying between them. The CDR3 length is 18 residues.

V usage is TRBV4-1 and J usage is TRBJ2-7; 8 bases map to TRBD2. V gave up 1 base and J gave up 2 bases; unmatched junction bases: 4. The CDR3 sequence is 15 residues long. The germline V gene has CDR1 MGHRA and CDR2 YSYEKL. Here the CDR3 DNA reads TGCGCCAGCAGCCAAGTGCGGGGGGAACCCTACGAGCAGTACTTC. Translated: CASSQVRGEPYEQYF.

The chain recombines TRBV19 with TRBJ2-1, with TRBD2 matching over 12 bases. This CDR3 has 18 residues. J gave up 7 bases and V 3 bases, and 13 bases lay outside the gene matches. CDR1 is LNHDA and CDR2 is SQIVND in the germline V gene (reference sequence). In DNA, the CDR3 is TGTGCCAGTAGTATTCCGCCCCCCCTAGCGGGAGGGCCGAATGAGCAGTTCTTC. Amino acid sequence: CASSIPPPLAGGPNEQFF.

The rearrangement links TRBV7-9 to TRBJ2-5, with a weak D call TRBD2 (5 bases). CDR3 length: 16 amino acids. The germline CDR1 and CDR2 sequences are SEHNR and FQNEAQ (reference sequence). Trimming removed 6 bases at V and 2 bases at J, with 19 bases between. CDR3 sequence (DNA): TGTGCCAGCAGACCGCCTTTACCCACTAGACAAGAGACCCAGTACTTC. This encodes CASRPPLPTRQETQYF.

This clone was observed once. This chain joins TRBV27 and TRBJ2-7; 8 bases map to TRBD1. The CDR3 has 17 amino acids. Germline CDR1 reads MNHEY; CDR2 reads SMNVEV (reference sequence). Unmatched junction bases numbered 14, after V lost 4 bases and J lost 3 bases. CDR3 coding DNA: TGTGCCAGCAGTTACGAAGACAGGGGATACCCCGTCTACGAGCAGTACTTC. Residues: CASSYEDRGYPVYEQYF.

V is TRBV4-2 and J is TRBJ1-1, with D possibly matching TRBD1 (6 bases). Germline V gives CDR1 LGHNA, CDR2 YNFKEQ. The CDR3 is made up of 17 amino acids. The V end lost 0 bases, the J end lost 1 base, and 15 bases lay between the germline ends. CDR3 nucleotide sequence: TGTGCCAGCAGCCAAGAGGGGGAGGGGGAGGCGAACACTGAAGCTTTCTTT. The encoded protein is CASSQEGEGEANTEAFF.

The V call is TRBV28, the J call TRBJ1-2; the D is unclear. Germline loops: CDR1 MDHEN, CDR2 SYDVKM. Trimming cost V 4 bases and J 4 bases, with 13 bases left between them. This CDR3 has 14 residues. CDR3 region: CASSSNPPIYGYTF. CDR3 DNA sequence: TGTGCCAGCAGTTCCAATCCCCCCATCTATGGCTACACCTTC.

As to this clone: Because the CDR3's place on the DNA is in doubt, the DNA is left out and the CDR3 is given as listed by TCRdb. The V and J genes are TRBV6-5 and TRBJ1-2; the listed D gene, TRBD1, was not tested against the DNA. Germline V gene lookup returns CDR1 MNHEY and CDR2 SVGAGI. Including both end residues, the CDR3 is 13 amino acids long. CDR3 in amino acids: CASILDRIGGYTF.

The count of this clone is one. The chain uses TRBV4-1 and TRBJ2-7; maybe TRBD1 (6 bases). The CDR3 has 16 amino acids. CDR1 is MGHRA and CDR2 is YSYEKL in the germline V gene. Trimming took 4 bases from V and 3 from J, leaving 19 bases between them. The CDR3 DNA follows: TGCGCCAGCAGCCGCCTACCTCAGGGGATCCGCTACGAGCAGTACTTC. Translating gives CASSRLPQGIRYEQYF.